These 9 T cell receptor beta chains came from one sample sequenced in a study of shared clonotypes between healthy human individuals. Profiling relied on immunoSEQ multiplex PCR, and the TCRdb table lists in-frame clones only, not all of them. The repertoire holds hundreds of thousands of clones, with roughly 96% as singletons. It was CD45RO-negative cells, positively selected for CCR7, that made up naive CD8 cells, with terminally differentiated effector memory CD45RA+ cells excluded. Material: naive CD8+ T cells sorted from blood. Source of these receptors: a young woman in good health.

V and J are TRBV23-1 and TRBJ2-7, with TRBD2 as a possible D gene (5 bases). TRBV23-1 is marked as an open reading frame, function uncertain. The CDR3 is made up of 16 amino acids. V gave up 0 bases and J gave up 7 bases, with 19 bases separating them. The CDR3 region has the DNA TGCGCCAGCAGTCAATCGCTAATGCGACTACTTTGGGAGCAGTACTTC. This encodes CASSQSLMRLLWEQYF.

J is TRBJ1-4 and V is TRBV7-9, with a tentative D call TRBD1 (5 bases). Germline loops: CDR1 SEHNR, CDR2 FQNEAQ (reference sequence). The V end lost 1 base, the J end lost 7 bases, and 19 bases lay between the germline ends. The CDR3 is made up of 17 amino acids. CDR3 in DNA: TGTGCCAGCAGCTTAGGCCCCTCCGGGGCCCTCTCTGAAAAACTGTTTTTT. This sequence encodes CASSLGPSGALSEKLFF.

The chain couples TRBV29-1 to TRBJ2-1, with D hard to call. Trimming took off 6 bases at V and 0 bases at J, with 15 bases between the two ends. CDR1 is SQVTM, CDR2 ANQGSEA, per germline. The CDR3 has 15 amino acids. This CDR3 is CSVDNGVSSYNEQFF. DNA for the CDR3: TGCAGCGTCGACAATGGGGTCTCCTCCTACAATGAGCAGTTCTTC.

This chain links TRBV5-8 with TRBJ1-5; D unresolved. CDR1 is SGHTS and CDR2 is YDEGEE in the germline V gene. CDR3 length: 15 residues. Trimming stripped 0 bases from V and 0 bases from J, with 7 bases between. CDR3 nucleotides: TGTGCCAGCAGCTTGGCTCAGGCTAGCAATCAGCCCCAGCATTTT. It yields the protein CASSLAQASNQPQHF. The full variable domain, completed using reference TRBV5-8 and TRBJ1-5, is EAGVTQSPTHLIKTRGQQATLRCSPISGHTSVYWYQQALGLGLQFLLWYDEGEERNRGNFPPRFSGRQFPNYSSELNVNALELEDSALYLCASSLAQASNQPQHFGDGTRLSIL.

The rearrangement joins TRBV5-1 to TRBJ1-3; D call uncertain. The V end was cut by 1 base, the J end by 8 bases, with 19 bases between. In germline, CDR1 is SGHRS, CDR2 YFSETQ. This CDR3 is built from 16 residues. CDR3 coding DNA: TGCGCCAGCAGCTTGCTCAGGCGTACCCTTTTTTACACCATATATTTT. As protein: CASSLLRRTLFYTIYF.

The V gene is TRBV27, the J gene TRBJ2-3; 7 nucleotides agree with TRBD2. Germline CDR1 is MNHEY and CDR2 is SMNVEV (reference sequence). The V and J ends lost 6 bases and 1 base, in that order; junction bases with no gene match: 10. This CDR3 spans 16 amino acids. The CDR3, as DNA: TGTGCCAGCAGCCCAATGGCGGGAGCGCGCACAGATACGCAGTATTTT. Its protein is CASSPMAGARTDTQYF.

The chain links TRBV10-1 to TRBJ2-7; D not certain. The germline CDR1 and CDR2 sequences are WNHNN and SYGVQD (reference sequence). V was cut by 5 bases and J by 6 bases, with 5 bases left in between. This CDR3 region has 10 residues. CDR3 residues: CASSSFEQYF. DNA for the CDR3: TGCGCCAGCAGTTCTTTCGAGCAGTACTTC.

The chain joins TRBV4-1 to TRBJ2-2; either TRBD1 or TRBD2 may fit D (5 bases each). The CDR3 runs to 13 residues. CDR1 MGHRA and CDR2 YSYEKL come from the germline V gene. Trimming shortened V by 8 bases and J by 1 base, and 8 bases separated the two germline ends. The CDR3 here is CASGDGNTGELFF. CDR3 sequence (DNA): TGCGCCAGCGGGGACGGGAACACCGGGGAGCTGTTTTTT.

J is TRBJ2-6 and V is TRBV7-6; a possible D gene is TRBD2 (6 bases). Germline V gene sequence: CDR1 SGHVS, CDR2 FNYEAQ. The CDR3 sequence is 19 residues long. The V end lost 5 bases, the J end lost 0 bases, and 20 bases lay between the germline ends. The DNA for the CDR3 is TGTGCCAGCAGCCCAGAGGGCGGGGTCAGGGACTCTGGGGCCAACGTCCTGACTTTC. Translating gives CASSPEGGVRDSGANVLTF.